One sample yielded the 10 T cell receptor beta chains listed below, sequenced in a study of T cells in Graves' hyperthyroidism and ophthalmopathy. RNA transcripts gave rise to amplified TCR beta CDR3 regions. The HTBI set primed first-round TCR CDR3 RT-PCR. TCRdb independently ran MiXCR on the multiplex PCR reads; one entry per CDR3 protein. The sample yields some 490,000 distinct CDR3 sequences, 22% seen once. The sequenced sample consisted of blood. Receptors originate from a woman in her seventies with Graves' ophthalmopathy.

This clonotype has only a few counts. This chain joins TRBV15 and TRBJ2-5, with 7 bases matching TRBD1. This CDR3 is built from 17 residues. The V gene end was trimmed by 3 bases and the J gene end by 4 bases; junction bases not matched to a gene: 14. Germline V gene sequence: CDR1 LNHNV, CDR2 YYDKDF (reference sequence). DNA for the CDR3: TGTGCCACCAGCAGGGGTGACAGGGCTGTGACGGGAGAGACCCAGTACTTC. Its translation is CATSRGDRAVTGETQYF.

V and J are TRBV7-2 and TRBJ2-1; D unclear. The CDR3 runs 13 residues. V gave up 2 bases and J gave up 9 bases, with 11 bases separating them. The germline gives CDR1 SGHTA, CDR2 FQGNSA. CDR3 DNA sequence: TGTGCCAGCAGCTTACGAAACGACTTTGAGCAGTTCTTC. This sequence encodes CASSLRNDFEQFF.

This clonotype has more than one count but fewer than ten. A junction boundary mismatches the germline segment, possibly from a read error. CDR3 coding DNA: TGTGCCAGCAGCCTAACCGGGGCGTTGGGCGGCCAAGAGACCCAGTACTTC. Protein: CASSLTGALGGQETQYF. The V and J genes are TRBV7-3 and TRBJ2-5; either TRBD1 or TRBD2 may fit D (5 bases each). Germline assignment: CDR1 SGHTA and CDR2 FQGTGA. This CDR3 has 17 amino acids.

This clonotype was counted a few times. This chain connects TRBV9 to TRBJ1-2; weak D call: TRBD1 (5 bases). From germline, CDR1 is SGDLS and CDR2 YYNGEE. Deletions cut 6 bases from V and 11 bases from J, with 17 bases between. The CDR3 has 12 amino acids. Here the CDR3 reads CASTSAGSGYTF. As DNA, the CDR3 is TGTGCCAGCACCTCAGCAGGGTCGGGTTACACCTTC. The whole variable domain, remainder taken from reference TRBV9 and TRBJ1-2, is DSGVTQTPKHLITATGQRVTLRCSPRSGDLSVYWYQQSLDQGLQFLIQYYNGEERAKGNILERFSAQQFPDLHSELNLSSLELGDSALYFCASTSAGSGYTFGSGTRLTVV.

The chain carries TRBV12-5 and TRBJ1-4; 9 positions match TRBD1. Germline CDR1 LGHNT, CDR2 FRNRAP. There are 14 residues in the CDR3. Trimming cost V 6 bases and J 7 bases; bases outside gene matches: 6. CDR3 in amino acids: CASGLGTGFEKLFF. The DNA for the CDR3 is TGTGCTAGTGGACTCGGGACAGGGTTTGAAAAACTGTTTTTT. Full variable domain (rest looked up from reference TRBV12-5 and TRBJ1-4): DARVTQTPRHKVTEMGQEVTMRCQPILGHNTVFWYRQTMMQGLELLAYFRNRAPLDDSGMPKDRFSAEMPDATLATLKIQPSEPRDSAVYFCASGLGTGFEKLFFGSGTQLSVL.

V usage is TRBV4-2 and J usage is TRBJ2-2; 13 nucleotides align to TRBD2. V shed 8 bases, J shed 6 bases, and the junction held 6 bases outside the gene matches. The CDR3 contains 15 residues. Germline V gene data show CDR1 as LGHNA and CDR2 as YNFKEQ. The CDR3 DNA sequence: TGTGCCAGCGGACTAGCGGGAGACTCTCCCGGGGAGCTGTTTTTT. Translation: CASGLAGDSPGELFF.

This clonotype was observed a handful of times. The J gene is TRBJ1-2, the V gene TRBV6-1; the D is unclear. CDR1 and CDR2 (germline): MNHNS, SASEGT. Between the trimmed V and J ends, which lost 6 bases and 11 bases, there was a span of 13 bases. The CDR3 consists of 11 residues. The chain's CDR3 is CASSEQQSYTF. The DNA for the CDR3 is TGTGCCAGCAGCGAACAACAGAGTTACACCTTC.

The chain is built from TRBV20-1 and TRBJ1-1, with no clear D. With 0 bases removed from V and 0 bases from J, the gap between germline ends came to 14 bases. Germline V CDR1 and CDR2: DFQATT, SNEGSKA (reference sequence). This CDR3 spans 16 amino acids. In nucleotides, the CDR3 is TGCAGTGCTAGAGATGGTAGGCAGGTCATGAACACTGAAGCTTTCTTT. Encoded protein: CSARDGRQVMNTEAFF.

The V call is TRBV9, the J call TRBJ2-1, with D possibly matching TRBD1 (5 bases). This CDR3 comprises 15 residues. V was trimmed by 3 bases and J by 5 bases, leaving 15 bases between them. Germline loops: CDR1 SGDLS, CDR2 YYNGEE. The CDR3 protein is CASSAQVLIDNEQFF. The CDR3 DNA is TGTGCCAGCAGCGCACAGGTATTGATTGACAATGAGCAGTTCTTC. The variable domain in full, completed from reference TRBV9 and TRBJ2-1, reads DSGVTQTPKHLITATGQRVTLRCSPRSGDLSVYWYQQSLDQGLQFLIQYYNGEERAKGNILERFSAQQFPDLHSELNLSSLELGDSALYFCASSAQVLIDNEQFFGPGTRLTVL.

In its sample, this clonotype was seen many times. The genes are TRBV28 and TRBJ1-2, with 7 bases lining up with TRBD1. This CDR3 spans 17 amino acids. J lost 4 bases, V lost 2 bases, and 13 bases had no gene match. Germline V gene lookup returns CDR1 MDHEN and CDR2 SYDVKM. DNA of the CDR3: TGTGCCAGCAGTTTAATGGGCGGGGCAGCAGGGGGCTATGGCTACACCTTC. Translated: CASSLMGGAAGGYGYTF.